This is a list of T cell receptor beta chains from one sample in a study. MiXCR, run by TCRdb on the 5' RACE reads, gives a single entry per CDR3 protein. The table has about 5,300 distinct CDR3 sequences, 36% seen once; the top ten hold about 56%. The sequencing sample was made of memory CD4+ T cells sorted from blood. Source of these receptors: a female donor with breast cancer. The CDR3 runs from the conserved cysteine through the conserved F or W.

length	V	CDR3
15	TRBV12-3/TRBV12-4	CASTYYRGAGNTIYF
15	TRBV5-1	CASSLGQRDTGELFF
17	TRBV20-1	CSAVGASGRISYNEQFF
13	TRBV10-2	CASTGQMNTEAFF
13	TRBV4-1	CAGRSRSEGEQYF
14	TRBV20-1	CSARGLVSYNEQFF
14	TRBV5-1	CASSLGALDNEQYF
13	TRBV5-1	CASSDNGPNIQYF
14	TRBV20-1	CSARFVDRDYEQYF
14	TRBV6-5	CASSAQGTTYGYTF
15	TRBV20-1	CSARFRDRDSNEQFF
12	TRBV5-1	CASSSTVYEQYF
14	TRBV7-6	CASSPGLADNEQFF
17	TRBV7-9	CASSSQDRTLSYNEQFF
17	TRBV5-6	CASSPTGAGGQTGELFF
15	TRBV11-2	CASSLGGAAGNTIYF
12	TRBV7-9	CASSTSTDTQYF
15	TRBV6-2/TRBV6-3	CASSQTFTISYEQYF
18	TRBV21-1	CASLSAVERTSGWETQYF
14	TRBV11-3	CASSYGQPPDTQYF
14	TRBV4-1	CASSQGDRAYEQYF
13	TRBV6-1	CASSEGRQGRRYF
17	TRBV20-1	CSARVPGQGPGRETQYF
15	TRBV5-1	CASSSSGTLKETQYF
12	TRBV20-1	CSARDQLYEQYF
15	TRBV6-5	CASSSGQGARETQYF
13	TRBV29-1	CSVSLGGDTEAFF
16	TRBV20-1	CSARDLQGPGNQPQHF
16	TRBV5-1	CASSSGTDTFIGEQYF
13	TRBV21-1	CASSTRTDGEPFF
13	TRBV29-1	CSVGTGTNYGYTF
14	TRBV3-1	CASSQRDSRGPQHF
14	TRBV20-1	CSAYLAGGPNEQFF
14	TRBV5-1	CASRKTPAVETQYF
13	TRBV6-5	CASSYSQGTEAFF
14	TRBV5-1	CASSLEGSTYEQYF
16	TRBV27	CASSSTAGARGSPLHF
13	TRBV7-2	CASSFSPYYEQYF
15	TRBV7-2	CASSLMSSHQETQYF
13	TRBV10-3	CAISEADNTEAFF
15	TRBV20-1	CSARDRRGGNQPQHF
14	TRBV20-1	CSARDPRTSYEQYF
14	TRBV20-1	CSASVGGHNQPQHF
16	TRBV7-3	CASSLGQGGRDWEQFF
17	TRBV7-8	CASSLRTGGLAGEVKFF
13	TRBV20-1	CSAIDRPTYEQYF
17	TRBV7-3	CASSSPRDRPGTDPQYF
16	TRBV7-2	CASSLGTSGGQSIQYF
15	TRBV5-1	CASSFGGGESYEQYF
13	TRBV5-1	CASSTGDTDTQYF
16	TRBV15	CATSTTSGNPVYEQYF
15	TRBV7-8	CASSPSARGASEQFF
16	TRBV7-3	CASSLGLAGATGELFF